This T cell receptor beta chain was observed in a study of T cells in narcolepsy. The method was immunoSEQ multiplex PCR; TCRdb's version includes in-frame clones alone and lacks a portion of them. The sample lists about 24,000 clones, approximately 85% occurring once. Between the trimmed V and J ends, which lost 1 base and 2 bases, there was a span of 12 bases. CDR1 SGHTA and CDR2 FQGNSA come from the germline V gene. The CDR3 is made up of 15 amino acids. This clonotype was sampled from a human donor in good health. The sample comprised memory (CD45RA-) CD4+ T cells from blood. The V gene is TRBV7-2, the J gene TRBJ2-7; D gene uncertain. This chain's CDR3 is CASSLEAHRAYEQYF. In DNA form, the CDR3 reads TGTGCCAGCAGCTTAGAGGCTCACCGAGCCTACGAGCAGTACTTC.